This TCR beta chain was retrieved from a study of cytomegalovirus exposure and HLA in healthy donors. This table comes from immunoSEQ multiplex PCR, and its TCRdb copy is limited to in-frame clones, with some not included. The sample consists of under 200,000 clones, 86% of them appearing once. Germline V gives CDR1 SGHTA, CDR2 FQGNSA. The CDR3 consists of 14 residues. With 2 bases removed from V and 1 base from J, the gap between germline ends came to 6 bases. This rearrangement joins TRBV7-2 to TRBJ1-5; D gene ambiguous. The source is a woman in her late teens or twenties in good health and CMV-seronegative. Sequenced sample: PBMCs. The CDR3, as DNA: TGTGCCAGCAGCTTAATCTCCAGCAATCAGCCCCAGCATTTT. Translation: CASSLISSNQPQHF.